These T cell receptor beta chains were read from a single sample in a study of beta chain features in type 1 diabetes. Generated by immunoSEQ multiplex PCR, the TCRdb table keeps only in-frame clones and is missing some. The sample lists over 700,000 clones; roughly a sixth were seen once. Input material: naive CD4+ T cells from blood. The receptors were sampled from a woman under 30 in good health. Both conserved end residues are part of each CDR3. A D gene is named only where the DNA matches it firmly. Clone size is given for some rows only: seen once, a few or many times, or a class if the clone is expanded.

few	TRBD2	TRBV11-2	TRBJ2-7	TGTGCCAGCACATCCTTTGTAGCGGGAAGATCCTACGAGCAGTACTTC	CASTSFVAGRSYEQYF
many	.	TRBV23-1	TRBJ2-2	TGCGCCAGCAGTCAACAGGGGACCACTACGAGGGAGCTGTTTTTT	CASSQQGTTTRELFF
once	.	TRBV20-1	TRBJ2-5	TGCAGTGCCGTAAGAGGGGAGACCCAGTACTTC	CSAVRGETQYF
few	TRBD1	TRBV6-6	TRBJ2-7	TGTGCCAGCAGTACAGGGGGCTGGAACGAGCAGTACTTC	CASSTGGWNEQYF
many	.	TRBV23-1	TRBJ2-7	TGCGCCAGCAGTCAATCCTCCAGTCCCTACGAGCAGTACTTC	CASSQSSSPYEQYF
.	.	TRBV19	TRBJ1-1	TGTGCCAGTAGTATTGGGGGCAGGGGCACTGAAGCTTTCTTT	CASSIGGRGTEAFF
.	TRBD1	TRBV9	TRBJ1-3	TGTGCCAGCAGCGTACATCAGGGGGCCTCCTCTGGAAACACCATATATTTT	CASSVHQGASSGNTIYF
few	TRBD2	TRBV5-1	TRBJ2-1	TGCGCCAGCAGCTTGGGACTAGCGGGAGGATCCGATGAGCAGTTCTTC	CASSLGLAGGSDEQFF
few	TRBD1	TRBV28	TRBJ2-1	TGTGCCAGCAGTCCCCCGGACAGGCGAAGCCATGAGCAGTTCTTC	CASSPPDRRSHEQFF
.	TRBD2	TRBV19	TRBJ2-7	TGTGCCAGTGCAGGGAAGTCCTCTAGCGGATACGAGCAGTACTTC	CASAGKSSSGYEQYF
.	.	TRBV7-3	TRBJ2-3	TGTGCCAGCAGCCTTCAAAGTGGTGGTACGCAGTATTTT	CASSLQSGGTQYF
.	.	TRBV6-5	TRBJ2-1	TGTGCCAGCAGTTACCGGGGACCCAGCTCCTACAATGAGCAGTTCTTC	CASSYRGPSSYNEQFF
few	.	TRBV18	TRBJ2-7	TGTGCCAGCTCACCACGACTCGGAGCGGACCTATCTAGGCAGTACTTC	CASSPRLGADLSRQYF
.	.	TRBV28	TRBJ2-2	TGTGCCAGCAGTTTAGCAGGAGAAACGAACACCGGGGAGCTGTTTTTT	CASSLAGETNTGELFF
few	TRBD1	TRBV15	TRBJ2-1	TGTGCCACCAGCAGAGATCTCGCGTTGGGACAGGGGATCATGTTCTTC	CATSRDLALGQGIMFF
.	TRBD1	TRBV28	TRBJ1-1	TGTGCCAGCAGTTGGATGGACAGGGTGAACACTGAAGCTTTCTTT	CASSWMDRVNTEAFF
.	.	TRBV7-9	TRBJ2-1	TGTGCCAGCAGCTTGACGGGGGCAGGGGCCTACAATGAGCAGTTCTTC	CASSLTGAGAYNEQFF
.	.	TRBV5-4	TRBJ1-1	TGTGCCAGCAGCTCTCCTGAAGGACTGGGGACTGAAGCTTTCTTT	CASSSPEGLGTEAFF
few	.	TRBV5-1	TRBJ1-2	TGCGCCAGCAGCTTGGGAGACGAGTATGGCTACACCTTC	CASSLGDEYGYTF
few	.	TRBV29-1	TRBJ1-2	TGCAGCGTTGCCGCCCCCTCGGAGGGTGGCTACACCTTC	CSVAAPSEGGYTF
few	.	TRBV5-1	TRBJ1-2	TGCGCCAGCAGCAAGGCGGTTAACTATGGCTACACCTTC	CASSKAVNYGYTF
.	.	TRBV4-1	TRBJ2-1	TGCGCCAGCAGCCAAATTAGAACCGGGACTCACTCCATCAGACCTACGGTTGAGCAGTTCTTC	CASSQIRTGTHSIRPTVEQFF
.	TRBD2	TRBV27	TRBJ2-1	TGTGCCAGCAGTTTTTGGCCCACTAGCGGGATGTCCTACAATGAGCAGTTCTTC	CASSFWPTSGMSYNEQFF
few	TRBD1	TRBV27	TRBJ2-5	TGTGCCAGCAGCTCCTCCGGGACAGGGGGCCCAGGGACCCAGTACTTC	CASSSSGTGGPGTQYF
.	TRBD2	TRBV14	TRBJ2-1	TGTGCCAGCAGCCCGCCGGGGGGAGATGAGCAGTTCTTC	CASSPPGGDEQFF
.	TRBD2	TRBV7-2	TRBJ2-7	TGTGCCAGCAGCTTAGGCCTAGCGGGAGTCGGTTACGAGCAGTACTTC	CASSLGLAGVGYEQYF
.	TRBD2	TRBV9	TRBJ2-3	TGTGCCAGCAGCGTTCAGGGACTAACCTCGAAGGGAACGCAGTATTTT	CASSVQGLTSKGTQYF
few	.	TRBV7-2	TRBJ1-1	TGTGCCAGCAGCTTACAGGGTGGTTTCGGTGAAGCTTTCTTT	CASSLQGGFGEAFF